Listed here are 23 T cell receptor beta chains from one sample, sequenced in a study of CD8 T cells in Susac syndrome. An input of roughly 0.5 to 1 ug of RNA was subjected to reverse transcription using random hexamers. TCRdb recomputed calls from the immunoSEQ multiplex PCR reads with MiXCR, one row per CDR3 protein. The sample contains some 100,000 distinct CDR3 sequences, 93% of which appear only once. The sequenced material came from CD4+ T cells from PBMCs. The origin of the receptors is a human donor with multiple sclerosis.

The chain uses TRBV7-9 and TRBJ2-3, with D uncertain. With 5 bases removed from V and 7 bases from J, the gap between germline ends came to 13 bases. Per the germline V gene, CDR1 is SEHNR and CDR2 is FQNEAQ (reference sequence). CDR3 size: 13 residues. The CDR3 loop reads CASSPDGSHTQYF. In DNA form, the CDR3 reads TGTGCCAGCAGCCCAGATGGGTCGCATACGCAGTATTTT.

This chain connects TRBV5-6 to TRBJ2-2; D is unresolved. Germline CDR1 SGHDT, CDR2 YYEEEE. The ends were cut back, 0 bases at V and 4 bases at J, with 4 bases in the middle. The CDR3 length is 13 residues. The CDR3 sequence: CASSLGVTGELFF. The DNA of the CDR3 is TGTGCCAGCAGCTTGGGGGTCACCGGGGAGCTGTTTTTT.

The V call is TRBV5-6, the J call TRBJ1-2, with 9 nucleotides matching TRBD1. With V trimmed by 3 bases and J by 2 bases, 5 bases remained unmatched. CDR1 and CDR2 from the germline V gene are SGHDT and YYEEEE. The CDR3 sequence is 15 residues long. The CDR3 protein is CASSSRGQGNYGYTF. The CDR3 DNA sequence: TGTGCCAGCAGCTCGAGAGGACAGGGGAACTATGGCTACACCTTC. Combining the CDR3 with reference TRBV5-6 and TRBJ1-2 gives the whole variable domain DAGVTQSPTHLIKTRGQQVTLRCSPKSGHDTVSWYQQALGQGPQFIFQYYEEEERQRGNFPDRFSGHQFPNYSSELNVNALLLGDSALYLCASSSRGQGNYGYTFGSGTRLTVV.

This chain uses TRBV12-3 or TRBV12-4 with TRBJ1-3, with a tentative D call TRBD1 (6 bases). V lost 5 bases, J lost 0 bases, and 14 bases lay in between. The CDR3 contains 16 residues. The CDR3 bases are TGTGCCAGCAGTCCCGACAGGCCGGGCTCTGGAAACACCATATATTTT. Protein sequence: CASSPDRPGSGNTIYF.

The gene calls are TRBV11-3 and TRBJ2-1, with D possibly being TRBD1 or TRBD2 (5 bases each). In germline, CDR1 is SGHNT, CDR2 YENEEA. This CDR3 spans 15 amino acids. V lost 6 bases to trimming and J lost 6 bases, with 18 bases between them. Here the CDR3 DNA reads TGTGCCAGCAGTCTCCCAGGAGGAAGGGGCAATGAGCAGTTCTTC. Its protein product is CASSLPGGRGNEQFF.

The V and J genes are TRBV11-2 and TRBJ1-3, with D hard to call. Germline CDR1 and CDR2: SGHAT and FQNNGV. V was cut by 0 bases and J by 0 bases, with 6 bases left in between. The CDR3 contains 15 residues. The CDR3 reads CASSLEQTSGNTIYF. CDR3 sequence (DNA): TGTGCCAGCAGCTTAGAACAGACCTCTGGAAACACCATATATTTT.

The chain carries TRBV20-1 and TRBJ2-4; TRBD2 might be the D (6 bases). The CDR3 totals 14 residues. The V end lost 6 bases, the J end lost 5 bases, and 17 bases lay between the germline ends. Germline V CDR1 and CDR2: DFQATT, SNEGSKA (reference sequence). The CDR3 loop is CSAPREVGENIQYF. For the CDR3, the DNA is TGCAGTGCCCCGAGGGAGGTGGGGGAAAACATTCAGTACTTC.

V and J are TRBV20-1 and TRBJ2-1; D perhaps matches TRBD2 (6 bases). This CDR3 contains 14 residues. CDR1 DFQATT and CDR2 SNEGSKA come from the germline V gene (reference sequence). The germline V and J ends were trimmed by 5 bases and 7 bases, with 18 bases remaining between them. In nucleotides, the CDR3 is TGCAGTGCTCCCCGCGCGGGGCGTATTAATGAGCAGTTCTTC. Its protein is CSAPRAGRINEQFF.

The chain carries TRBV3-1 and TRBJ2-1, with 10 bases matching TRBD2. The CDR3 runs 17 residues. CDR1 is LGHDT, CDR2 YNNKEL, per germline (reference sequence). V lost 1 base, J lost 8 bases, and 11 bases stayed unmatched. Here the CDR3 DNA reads TGTGCCAGCAGCCAAGGAGCGGGGGGGCCTCTTCTGCATGAGCAGTTCTTC. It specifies CASSQGAGGPLLHEQFF.

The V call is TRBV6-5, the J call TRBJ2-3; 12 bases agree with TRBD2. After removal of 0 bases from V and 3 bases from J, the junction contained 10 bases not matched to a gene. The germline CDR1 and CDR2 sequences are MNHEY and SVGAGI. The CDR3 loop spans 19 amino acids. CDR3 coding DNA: TGTGCCAGCAGTTACTCTAATGGACTAGCGGGGAGTAGTACAGATACGCAGTATTTT. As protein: CASSYSNGLAGSSTDTQYF.

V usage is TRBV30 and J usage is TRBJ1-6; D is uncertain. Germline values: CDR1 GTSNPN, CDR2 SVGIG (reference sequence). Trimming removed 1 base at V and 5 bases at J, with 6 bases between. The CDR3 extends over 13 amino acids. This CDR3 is CAWSGSNNSPLHF. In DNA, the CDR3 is TGTGCCTGGAGTGGGAGCAATAATTCACCCCTCCACTTT.

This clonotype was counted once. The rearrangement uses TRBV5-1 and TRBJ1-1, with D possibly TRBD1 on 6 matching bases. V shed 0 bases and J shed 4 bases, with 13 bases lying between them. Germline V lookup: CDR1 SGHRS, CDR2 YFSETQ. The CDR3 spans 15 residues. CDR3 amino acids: CASSLEQGPGTEAFF. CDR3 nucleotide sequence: TGCGCCAGCAGCTTGGAGCAGGGGCCGGGCACTGAAGCTTTCTTT. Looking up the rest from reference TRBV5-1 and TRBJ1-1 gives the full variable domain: KAGVTQTPRYLIKTRGQQVTLSCSPISGHRSVSWYQQTPGQGLQFLFEYFSETQRNKGNFPGRFSGRQFSNSRSEMNVSTLELGDSALYLCASSLEQGPGTEAFFGQGTRLTVV.

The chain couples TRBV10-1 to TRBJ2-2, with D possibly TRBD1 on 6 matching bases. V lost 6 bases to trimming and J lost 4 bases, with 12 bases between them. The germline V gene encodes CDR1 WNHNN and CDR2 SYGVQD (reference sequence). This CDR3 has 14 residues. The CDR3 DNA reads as TGCGCCAGCAGCCTTGGACAGACCACCGGGGAGCTGTTTTTT. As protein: CASSLGQTTGELFF.

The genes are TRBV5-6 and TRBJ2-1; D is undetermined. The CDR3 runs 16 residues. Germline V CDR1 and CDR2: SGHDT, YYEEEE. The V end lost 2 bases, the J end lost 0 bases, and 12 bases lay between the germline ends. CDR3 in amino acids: CASSLRVFVSYNEQFF. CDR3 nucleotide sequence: TGTGCCAGCAGCTTACGGGTCTTCGTCTCCTACAATGAGCAGTTCTTC.

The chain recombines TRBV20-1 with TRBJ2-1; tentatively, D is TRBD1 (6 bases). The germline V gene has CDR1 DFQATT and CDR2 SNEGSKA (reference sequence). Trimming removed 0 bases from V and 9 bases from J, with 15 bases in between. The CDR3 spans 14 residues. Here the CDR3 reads CSARESSDRPEQFF. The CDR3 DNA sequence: TGCAGTGCTAGAGAATCCTCCGACAGGCCTGAGCAGTTCTTC.

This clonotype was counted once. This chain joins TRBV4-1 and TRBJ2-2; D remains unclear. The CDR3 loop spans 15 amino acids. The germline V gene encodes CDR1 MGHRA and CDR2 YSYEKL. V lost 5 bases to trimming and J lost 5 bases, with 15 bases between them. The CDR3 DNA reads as TGCGCCAGCAGCGTAGACGACTCGCGTACCGGGGAGCTGTTTTTT. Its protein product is CASSVDDSRTGELFF.

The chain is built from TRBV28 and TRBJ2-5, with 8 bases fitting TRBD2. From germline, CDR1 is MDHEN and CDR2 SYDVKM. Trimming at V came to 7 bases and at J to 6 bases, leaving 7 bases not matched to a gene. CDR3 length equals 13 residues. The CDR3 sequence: CASNEAGVKTQYF. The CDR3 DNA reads TGTGCCAGCAACGAAGCGGGGGTTAAGACCCAGTACTTC.

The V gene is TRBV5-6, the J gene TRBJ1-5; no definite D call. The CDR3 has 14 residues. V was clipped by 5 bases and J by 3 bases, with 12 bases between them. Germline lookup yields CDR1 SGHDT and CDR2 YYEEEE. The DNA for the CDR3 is TGTGCCAGCAGGCCCTGGGGTTACAATCAGCCCCAGCATTTT. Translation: CASRPWGYNQPQHF.

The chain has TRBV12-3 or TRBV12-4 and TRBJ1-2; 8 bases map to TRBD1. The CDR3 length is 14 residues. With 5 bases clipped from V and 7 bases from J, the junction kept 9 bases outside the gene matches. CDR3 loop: CASSPWTGQIGYTF. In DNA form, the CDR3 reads TGTGCCAGCAGTCCCTGGACAGGGCAGATTGGCTACACCTTC.

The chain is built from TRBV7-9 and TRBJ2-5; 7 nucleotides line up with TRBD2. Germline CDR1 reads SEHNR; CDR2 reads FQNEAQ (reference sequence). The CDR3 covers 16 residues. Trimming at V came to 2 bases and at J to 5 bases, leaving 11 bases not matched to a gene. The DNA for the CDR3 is TGTGCCAGCAGCTTAAGTCTGGGAGGGTGGGAGGAGACCCAGTACTTC. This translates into CASSLSLGGWEETQYF.

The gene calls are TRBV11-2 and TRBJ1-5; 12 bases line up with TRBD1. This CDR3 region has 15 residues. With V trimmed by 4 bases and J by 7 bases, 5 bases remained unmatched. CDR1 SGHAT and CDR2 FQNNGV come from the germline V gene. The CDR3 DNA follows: TGTGCCAGCAGCTCCGGGACAGGGGGCGCGCAGCCCCAGCATTTT. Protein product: CASSSGTGGAQPQHF. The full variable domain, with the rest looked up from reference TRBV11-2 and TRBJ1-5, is EAGVAQSPRYKIIEKRQSVAFWCNPISGHATLYWYQQILGQGPKLLIQFQNNGVVDDSQLPKDRFSAERLKGVDSTLKIQPAKLEDSAVYLCASSSGTGGAQPQHFGDGTRLSIL.

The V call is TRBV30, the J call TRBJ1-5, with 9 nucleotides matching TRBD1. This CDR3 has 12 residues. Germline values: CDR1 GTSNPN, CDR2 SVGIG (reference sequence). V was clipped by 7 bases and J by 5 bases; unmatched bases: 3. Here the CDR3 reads CASGDRDQPQHF. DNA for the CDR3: TGTGCCTCCGGGGACAGGGATCAGCCCCAGCATTTT.

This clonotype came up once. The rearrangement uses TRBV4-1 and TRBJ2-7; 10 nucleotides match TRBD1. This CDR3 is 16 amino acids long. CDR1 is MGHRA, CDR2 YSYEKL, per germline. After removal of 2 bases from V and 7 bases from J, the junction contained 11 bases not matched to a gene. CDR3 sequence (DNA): TGCGCCAGCAGCCAAATGGGGACAGGGGATTTGGGGGAGCAGTACTTC. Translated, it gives CASSQMGTGDLGEQYF.